This T cell receptor beta chain stems from a study of T cell repertoires in cytomegalovirus infection. Looking at the study overall: CMV infection plus the matching HLA type was flagged by public TCR beta signatures.

The germline V and J ends were trimmed by 1 base and 8 bases, with 11 bases remaining between them. Per the germline V gene, CDR1 is SGHAT and CDR2 is FQNNGV. CDR3 length equals 13 residues. Concerning this clonotype itself: Its antigen remains unknown.

MiXCR, applied by TCRdb to the reads, yields one record per CDR3 protein. The profile covers about 310,000 distinct CDR3 sequences, with 25% appearing a single time and 10% to 15% taken by the ten largest. The V and J genes are TRBV11-2 and TRBJ1-2, with D possibly TRBD1 on 5 matching bases. The sample was cultured PBMCs, taken from culture after CMV antigen stimulation. This receptor was identified in a human donor in good health (CMV status not recorded). Some clones in this sample may be carry-over from other donors' samples. The CDR3 DNA follows: TGTGCCAGCAGCTTAGGAGGGGACTGGGGCTACACCTTC. It encodes CASSLGGDWGYTF.